One and the same sample provided the 20 T cell receptor beta chains below, sequenced in a study of early T cells in non-severe SARS-CoV-2 infection. TCRdb analysed the 5' RACE reads with MiXCR anew, one entry per CDR3 protein. The repertoire has about 110,000 distinct CDR3 sequences, around 12% of them found once; the top ten carry approximately 4%. The sample here was whole blood, taken at baseline. The source is an adult who was a healthcare worker with PCR-confirmed SARS-CoV-2 infection or an uninfected control (not recorded which).

In its sample, this clonotype was seen many times. This sequence joins TRBV11-3 and TRBJ2-3, with 10 nucleotides matching TRBD2. The germline CDR1 and CDR2 sequences are SGHNT and YENEEA. CDR3 length equals 14 residues. The ends lost 5 bases at V and 9 bases at J; junction bases unmatched: 8. Here the CDR3 reads CASSMGTSGKTQYF. The CDR3 DNA reads as TGTGCCAGCAGCATGGGCACTAGCGGGAAAACGCAGTATTTT.

This clonotype turned up a few times. The chain carries TRBV20-1 and TRBJ1-2, with 7 bases matching TRBD1. The CDR3 runs to 13 residues. Germline values: CDR1 DFQATT, CDR2 SNEGSKA (reference sequence). V gave up 6 bases and J gave up 6 bases; unmatched junction bases: 10. For the CDR3, the DNA is TGCAGTGCGCAGGGGGGGGCAGGGAATGGCTACACCTTC. Translating it yields CSAQGGAGNGYTF.

This clonotype was seen repeatedly, ten times or more. V gene TRBV12-3 or TRBV12-4 combines with J gene TRBJ2-7; D is perhaps TRBD2 (6 bases). Trimming left V 4 bases short and J 7 bases short, with 14 bases between. The length of the CDR3 is 13 residues. CDR3 sequence (DNA): TGTGCCAGCAGTTCCTTTCGGGGGTCAGAGCAGTACTTC. It specifies CASSSFRGSEQYF.

This clonotype was detected a few times. The rearrangement links TRBV5-6 to TRBJ2-1; maybe TRBD2 (5 bases). The CDR3 is 16 residues long. V was trimmed by 5 bases and J by 2 bases, leaving 17 bases between them. Germline-derived CDR1 and CDR2 are SGHDT and YYEEEE. This CDR3 reads CASRRAGPITYNEQFF. In nucleotides, the CDR3 is TGTGCCAGCAGGAGGGCAGGACCTATTACCTACAATGAGCAGTTCTTC.

At least ten counts were recorded for this clonotype. The chain carries TRBV28 and TRBJ1-1, with D maybe TRBD1 (5 bases). This CDR3 has 16 amino acids. Per germline, CDR1 MDHEN and CDR2 SYDVKM. V was pared by 3 bases and J by 2 bases, with 16 bases between. The CDR3 DNA reads as TGTGCCAGCAGTTTCCATCTCGGGACGCCAAACACTGAAGCTTTCTTT. The encoded protein is CASSFHLGTPNTEAFF.

The chain combines TRBV4-1 with TRBJ2-2; D remains ambiguous. The ends were cut back, 9 bases at V and 0 bases at J, with 14 bases in the middle. The length of the CDR3 is 15 residues. Per germline, CDR1 MGHRA and CDR2 YSYEKL. In nucleotides, the CDR3 is TGCGCCAGTAGAAGGGTCCCAACGAACACCGGGGAGCTGTTTTTT. Amino acid sequence: CASRRVPTNTGELFF.

This clonotype was detected only a few times. V gene TRBV2 combines with J gene TRBJ2-5, with D unresolved. This CDR3 spans 11 amino acids. Germline CDR1 SNHLY, CDR2 FYNNEI. Trimming pared 2 bases from V and 5 bases from J, leaving 3 bases between. CDR3 residues: CASSESETQYF. CDR3 in DNA: TGTGCCAGCAGTGAATCGGAGACCCAGTACTTC.

Ten or more counts support this clonotype. J is TRBJ1-5 and V is TRBV6-6; D not resolved. Looked up from germline, CDR1 is MNHNY and CDR2 is SVGAGI (reference sequence). The CDR3 totals 15 residues. Deletions cut 7 bases from V and 2 bases from J, with 15 bases between. CDR3 sequence reads: CASTDLLYGNQPQHF. CDR3 in DNA: TGTGCCAGCACCGACCTATTATACGGCAATCAGCCCCAGCATTTT.

This clonotype was recorded many times. This chain uses TRBV4-1 with TRBJ1-2; D is unresolved. The CDR3 sequence is 16 residues long. From germline, CDR1 is MGHRA and CDR2 YSYEKL. V lost 6 bases and J lost 5, with 22 bases in between. The CDR3 is CASSPGEARVGYGYTF. CDR3 coding DNA: TGCGCCAGCAGTCCGGGAGAGGCCCGGGTCGGATATGGCTACACCTTC.

This clonotype occurred a few times. The chain couples TRBV18 to TRBJ2-1, with a weak D call TRBD1 (7 bases). Germline V gene data show CDR1 as KGHSH and CDR2 as LQKENI. V lost 5 bases and J lost 3, with 17 bases in between. This CDR3 region has 16 residues. Here the CDR3 reads CASSASGGQYYNEQFF. CDR3 coding DNA: TGTGCCAGCTCAGCATCCGGGGGACAGTACTACAATGAGCAGTTCTTC. The full variable domain, with the rest looked up from reference TRBV18 and TRBJ2-1, is NAGVMQNPRHLVRRRGQEARLRCSPMKGHSHVYWYRQLPEEGLKFMVYLQKENIIDESGMPKERFSAEFPKEGPSILRIQQVVRGDSAAYFCASSASGGQYYNEQFFGPGTRLTVL.

This chain links TRBV3-1 with TRBJ2-1; D perhaps matches TRBD2 (6 bases). This CDR3 spans 15 amino acids. CDR1 is LGHDT and CDR2 is YNNKEL in the germline V gene (reference sequence). Trimming shortened V by 0 bases and J by 6 bases, and 12 bases separated the two germline ends. The CDR3 sequence is CASSQESFGGNEQFF. The CDR3 DNA reads as TGTGCCAGCAGCCAAGAGAGCTTCGGGGGCAATGAGCAGTTCTTC.

The V and J genes are TRBV4-1 and TRBJ1-5, with a weak D call TRBD1 (5 bases). Germline assignment: CDR1 MGHRA and CDR2 YSYEKL. The length of the CDR3 is 15 residues. Trimming took 0 bases from V and 8 from J, leaving 14 bases between them. The CDR3 loop is CASSQELRVVEPQHF. The CDR3 bases are TGCGCCAGCAGCCAAGAACTCAGGGTTGTGGAGCCCCAGCATTTT.

The table lists this clonotype with a few counts. This chain uses TRBV6-5 with TRBJ1-1; D is possibly TRBD1 (6 bases). The V end lost 6 bases, the J end lost 4 bases, and 18 bases lay between the germline ends. The CDR3 extends over 15 amino acids. The germline V gene has CDR1 MNHEY and CDR2 SVGAGI. CDR3 sequence: CASSSTGGRFTEAFF. The CDR3 DNA reads TGTGCCAGCAGCTCGACCGGGGGGCGCTTCACTGAAGCTTTCTTT.

The gene calls are TRBV6-5 and TRBJ2-6, with 7 bases identical to TRBD1. Trimming took 0 bases from V and 4 from J; bases not matched to a gene: 3. Germline CDR1 is MNHEY and CDR2 is SVGAGI. The CDR3 sequence is 16 residues long. CDR3 in amino acids: CASSYSRGLGANVLTF. Here the CDR3 DNA reads TGTGCCAGCAGTTACTCGAGGGGGCTGGGGGCCAACGTCCTGACTTTC.

This chain joins TRBV29-1 and TRBJ2-5; 9 nucleotides match TRBD2. This CDR3 has 13 amino acids. Germline trimming cut 4 bases from V and 4 bases from J; bases unmatched to any gene: 4. The germline CDR1 and CDR2 sequences are SQVTM and ANQGSEA. CDR3 loop: CSVGATSGETQYF. The DNA for the CDR3 is TGCAGCGTTGGGGCGACTAGCGGAGAGACCCAGTACTTC.

This clonotype was found a few times. The chain's CDR3 is CASSDSNSGGYTF. CDR3 in DNA: TGTGCCAGCAGTGACTCGAATAGTGGGGGATACACCTTC. V is TRBV6-4 and J is TRBJ1-2, with D maybe TRBD1 (5 bases). The CDR3 is 13 amino acids. V gave up 0 bases and J gave up 11 bases, with 13 bases separating them. In germline, CDR1 is MRHNA, CDR2 SNTAGT.

This chain uses TRBV12-3 or TRBV12-4 with TRBJ2-3, with a tentative D call TRBD1 (6 bases). The CDR3 runs to 14 residues. V was trimmed by 1 base and J by 4 bases, leaving 9 bases between them. The CDR3 is CASSLGGHADTQYF. DNA of the CDR3: TGTGCCAGCAGTTTAGGGGGGCACGCAGATACGCAGTATTTT.

In its sample, this clonotype was seen a few times. CDR3 protein: CASSPTTMGRTEAFF. CDR3 DNA: TGCGCCAGCAGCCCTACGACGATGGGGCGGACTGAAGCTTTCTTT. The rearrangement joins TRBV5-1 to TRBJ1-1; D perhaps matches TRBD1 (5 bases). This CDR3 contains 15 residues. CDR1 is SGHRS, CDR2 YFSETQ, per germline. V shed 4 bases and J shed 5 bases, with 18 bases lying between them.

This clonotype was counted at least ten times. An end of the junction differs from the germline gene, which may be a read error. This chain links TRBV3-1 with TRBJ2-7, with D hard to call. This CDR3 has 11 residues. In germline, CDR1 is LGHDT, CDR2 YNNKEL (reference sequence). The CDR3, as DNA: TGTGCCAGCAGCCAAGGCCCCTCCTGGAACTTC. Translating it yields CASSQGPSWNF.

The table lists this clonotype with a few counts. J is TRBJ1-1 and V is TRBV7-9; D not resolved. V dropped 3 bases and J dropped 6 bases, with 5 bases sitting between them. CDR1 SEHNR and CDR2 FQNEAQ come from the germline V gene (reference sequence). The length of the CDR3 is 11 residues. The CDR3 DNA sequence: TGTGCCAGCAGCTTTGGCGCTGAAGCTTTCTTT. Amino acids: CASSFGAEAFF.